These 13 T cell receptor beta chains originate from one sample sequenced in a study of cytomegalovirus exposure and HLA in healthy donors. PCR was performed using 60 Vbeta and 13 Jbeta primers. Method: immunoSEQ multiplex PCR; TCRdb's copy keeps in-frame clones and lacks some. The sample has roughly 200,000 clones, more than 60% seen once. Sequencing was done on a sample of PBMCs. The receptors originated from an older woman in good health and CMV-seropositive.

The rearrangement joins TRBV29-1 to TRBJ2-7, with a weak D call TRBD1 (7 bases). The germline V gene encodes CDR1 SQVTM and CDR2 ANQGSEA. Trimming removed 4 bases at V and 1 base at J, with 11 bases between. The CDR3 totals 13 residues. CDR3 sequence: CSVAAGGSYEQYF. The CDR3 coding sequence is TGCAGCGTTGCGGCAGGGGGGTCCTACGAGCAGTACTTC.

In DNA, the CDR3 is TGTGCCAGCAGCCCGGGACAGGGGATTACAGATACGCAGTATTTT. Translated: CASSPGQGITDTQYF. V gene TRBV7-3 combines with J gene TRBJ2-3; TRBD1 matches at 10 bases. This CDR3 is built from 15 residues. V shed 5 bases and J 3 bases; nucleotides not matched to a gene: 5. Germline V CDR1 and CDR2: SGHTA, FQGTGA. Together with reference TRBV7-3 and TRBJ2-3, the CDR3 gives the full variable domain: GAGVSQTPSNKVTEKGKYVELRCDPISGHTALYWYRQSLGQGPEFLIYFQGTGAADDSGLPNDRFFAVRPEGSVSTLKIQRTERGDSAVYLCASSPGQGITDTQYFGPGTRLTVL.

Concerning this clone itself: Other DNA variants within this sample encode the same CDR3. CDR3 sequence: CASSLDAGGEKLFF. DNA of the CDR3: TGCGCCAGCAGCTTGGATGCAGGGGGGGAAAAACTGTTTTTT. The chain is built from TRBV5-1 and TRBJ1-4; 7 nucleotides match TRBD1. Trimming took 0 bases from V and 8 from J; bases not matched to a gene: 4. This CDR3 has 14 residues. Germline V lookup: CDR1 SGHRS, CDR2 YFSETQ. Using reference TRBV5-1 and TRBJ1-4 for the parts outside the CDR3, the full variable domain is KAGVTQTPRYLIKTRGQQVTLSCSPISGHRSVSWYQQTPGQGLQFLFEYFSETQRNKGNFPGRFSGRQFSNSRSEMNVSTLELGDSALYLCASSLDAGGEKLFFGSGTQLSVL.

This chain connects TRBV5-4 to TRBJ2-1; 14 bases agree with TRBD2. This CDR3 region has 15 residues. Germline values: CDR1 SGHNT, CDR2 YYREEE (reference sequence). V trimming: 4 bases; J trimming: 9 bases; junction bases outside the gene matches: 6. CDR3 coding DNA: TGTGCCAGCAGCACCAGGACTAGCGGGGGGAGTGAGCAGTTCTTC. Protein: CASSTRTSGGSEQFF. The variable domain in full, with the rest retrieved from reference TRBV5-4 and TRBJ2-1, is ETGVTQSPTHLIKTRGQQVTLRCSSQSGHNTVSWYQQALGQGPQFIFQYYREEENGRGNFPPRFSGLQFPNYSSELNVNALELDDSALYLCASSTRTSGGSEQFFGPGTRLTVL.

V gene TRBV5-1 combines with J gene TRBJ2-2, with D possibly being TRBD2 (7 bases). CDR3 size: 14 residues. Germline V gives CDR1 SGHRS, CDR2 YFSETQ. Trimming left V 2 bases short and J 6 bases short, with 11 bases between. This chain's CDR3 is CASSLQGGAGELFF. DNA of the CDR3: TGCGCCAGCAGCTTACAGGGAGGGGCCGGGGAGCTGTTTTTT.

The chain employs TRBV4-1 and TRBJ2-7; tentative D call: TRBD1 (6 bases). V was trimmed by 4 bases and J by 3 bases, leaving 13 bases between them. The CDR3 length is 14 residues. In germline, CDR1 is MGHRA, CDR2 YSYEKL. DNA for the CDR3: TGCGCCAGCAGCCGGGTCAGGGACAACTACGAGCAGTACTTC. Its protein is CASSRVRDNYEQYF.

This clone showed up just once. The rearrangement uses TRBV30 and TRBJ2-1; 8 bases agree with TRBD2. The V gene end was trimmed by 2 bases and the J gene end by 3 bases; junction bases not matched to a gene: 3. CDR3 length: 14 residues. CDR1 and CDR2 from the germline V gene are GTSNPN and SVGIG (reference sequence). The CDR3 DNA is TGTGCCTGGAGTAGGCTAGCGGGCTACAATGAGCAGTTCTTC. Its protein product is CAWSRLAGYNEQFF.

This clone was found a few times. The chain couples TRBV5-1 to TRBJ2-2; D remains unclear. V lost 6 bases to trimming and J lost 4 bases, with 16 bases between them. CDR1 is SGHRS, CDR2 YFSETQ, per germline. This CDR3 spans 15 amino acids. This CDR3 reads CASTPDLMGTGELFF. CDR3 nucleotides: TGCGCCAGCACGCCCGACTTGATGGGCACCGGGGAGCTGTTTTTT. Filled out from reference TRBV5-1 and TRBJ2-2, the complete variable domain reads KAGVTQTPRYLIKTRGQQVTLSCSPISGHRSVSWYQQTPGQGLQFLFEYFSETQRNKGNFPGRFSGRQFSNSRSEMNVSTLELGDSALYLCASTPDLMGTGELFFGEGSRLTVL.

V and J are TRBV30 and TRBJ1-2, with 10 bases identical to TRBD1. The CDR3 is 15 residues long. Germline lookup yields CDR1 GTSNPN and CDR2 SVGIG (reference sequence). V gave up 5 bases and J gave up 4 bases; unmatched junction bases: 10. CDR3 loop: CAWWNRDRGLYGYTF. CDR3 nucleotide sequence: TGTGCCTGGTGGAACCGGGACAGGGGCCTCTATGGCTACACCTTC.

The rearrangement uses TRBV27 and TRBJ2-3; a weak D match, TRBD1 (5 bases). Trimming shortened V by 5 bases and J by 1 base, and 13 bases separated the two germline ends. CDR3 length: 15 amino acids. The germline gives CDR1 MNHEY, CDR2 SMNVEV (reference sequence). The CDR3 DNA follows: TGTGCCAGCAGTCTCCAGACAGCCCGCACAGATACGCAGTATTTT. It is translated as CASSLQTARTDTQYF.

V and J are TRBV5-1 and TRBJ1-4; 9 nucleotides agree with TRBD1. With V trimmed by 4 bases and J by 7 bases, 5 bases remained unmatched. CDR1 SGHRS and CDR2 YFSETQ come from the germline V gene. The CDR3 extends over 14 amino acids. The CDR3 DNA follows: TGCGCCAGCAGCCCGGACAGGGGAGGTGAAAAACTGTTTTTT. It specifies CASSPDRGGEKLFF.

The rearrangement uses TRBV6-1 and TRBJ2-2, with D possibly matching TRBD1 (6 bases). The ends were cut back, 2 bases at V and 5 bases at J, with 12 bases in the middle. Germline-derived CDR1 and CDR2 are MNHNS and SASEGT. The CDR3 is 15 amino acids. CDR3 region: CASSEIPGVTGELFF. DNA of the CDR3: TGTGCCAGCAGTGAAATTCCAGGGGTAACCGGGGAGCTGTTTTTT.

CDR3 protein: CASSFGSEGSLTNEKLFF. In nucleotides, the CDR3 is TGTGCCAGCAGTTTCGGGAGCGAGGGCTCGCTAACTAATGAAAAACTGTTTTTT. The rearrangement joins TRBV28 to TRBJ1-4; no definite D call. CDR3 length: 18 amino acids. Trimming left V 3 bases short and J 1 base short, with 18 bases between. Germline V CDR1 and CDR2: MDHEN, SYDVKM.